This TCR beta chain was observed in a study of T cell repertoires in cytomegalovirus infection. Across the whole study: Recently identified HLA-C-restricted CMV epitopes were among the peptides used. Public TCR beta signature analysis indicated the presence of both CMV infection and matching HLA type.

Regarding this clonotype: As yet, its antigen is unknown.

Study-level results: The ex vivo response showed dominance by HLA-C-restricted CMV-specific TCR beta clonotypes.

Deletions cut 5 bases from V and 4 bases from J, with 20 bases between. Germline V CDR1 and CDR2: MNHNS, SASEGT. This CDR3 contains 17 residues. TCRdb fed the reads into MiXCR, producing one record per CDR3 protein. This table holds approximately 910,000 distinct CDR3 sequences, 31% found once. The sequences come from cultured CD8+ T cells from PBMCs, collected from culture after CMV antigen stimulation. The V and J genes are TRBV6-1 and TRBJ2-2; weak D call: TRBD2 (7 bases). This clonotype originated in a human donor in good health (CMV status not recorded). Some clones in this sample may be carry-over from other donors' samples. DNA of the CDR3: TGTGCCAGCAGTCCCCTTTCGTCGGGGGGCCCCACCGGGGAGCTGTTTTTT. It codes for CASSPLSSGGPTGELFF.